These 2 T cell receptor beta chains were sequenced from one sample in a study of breast tumors, draining lymph nodes, adjacent tissues. TCRdb fed the multiplex PCR reads into MiXCR, producing one record per CDR3 protein. This table has under 30,000 distinct CDR3 sequences, about 24% appearing once. Sequencing was done on a sample of breast tumor tissue. These TCRs come from a female donor with breast cancer. Some clones in this sample may be carry-over from other donors' samples.

A word on this clonotype: This may be a read error, as it is one base from a much larger clone. This chain connects TRBV28 to TRBJ1-4; D might be TRBD1 (6 bases). Looked up from germline, CDR1 is MDHEN and CDR2 is SYDVKM. The CDR3 spans 14 residues. V lost 8 bases and J 6 bases, leaving 16 bases between the germline ends. CDR3 sequence reads: CASVSGEADEKLFF. The CDR3 DNA follows: TGTGCCAGCGTCTCAGGGGAGGCGGATGAAAAACTGTTTTTT.

This clonotype was recorded at least ten times. This sequence joins TRBV10-3 and TRBJ2-1, with 8 positions matching TRBD1. Germline CDR1 is ENHRY and CDR2 is SYGVKD. The CDR3 has 15 amino acids. J lost 9 bases, V lost 11 bases, and 18 bases had no gene match. This CDR3 is CAPLPSGQEQGEQFF. In nucleotides, the CDR3 is TGTGCCCCCCTCCCCTCGGGACAGGAGCAGGGTGAGCAGTTCTTC.